This TCR beta chain was identified during a study of cytomegalovirus exposure and HLA in healthy donors. Study background: In terms of ancestry, the Caucasian-associated cluster contained around 79% of the roughly 400 genotyped donors.

Unmatched junction bases numbered 1, after V lost 2 bases and J lost 1 base. This CDR3 region has 14 residues. Germline V gene data show CDR1 as MNHNY and CDR2 as SVGAGI (reference sequence). Vbeta (60) and Jbeta (13) primers were used in the PCR. Measured with immunoSEQ multiplex PCR; TCRdb has only the in-frame clones, and not every one. The sample lists roughly 280,000 clones, under 80% occurring once. Sequencing was carried out using PBMCs. The receptor's source is a female donor in good health and CMV-seronegative. This rearrangement joins TRBV6-6 to TRBJ1-1; 7 bases fit TRBD1. The CDR3 DNA reads TGTGCCAGCAGTTACGGGGACAGGAACACTGAAGCTTTCTTT. Its translation: CASSYGDRNTEAFF.